The clone carrying this TCR beta chain turned up a few times. Its target is not known. Germline CDR1 is SGHTA and CDR2 is FQGNSA. V lost 4 bases and J 1 base, leaving 10 bases between the germline ends. The CDR3 is 14 amino acids. These data belong to a study of blood T cells in healthy people across ages. Regarding the study as a whole: Whereas aged donors had fewer naive CD4+ cells, long-lived donors had more of them and higher diversity. For the donors, CMV status was unknown and possibly confounded expanded clonotype changes. Samples with more naive T cells showed higher observed beta diversity.

Sample-barcoded 5' priming and a J-beta primer mix drove a second PCR of 7 to 11 cycles. The template-switch adaptor was a 5' adaptor with 12 random nucleotides. It tagged each cDNA molecule. TCRdb called the 5' RACE reads again in MiXCR, with one record for every CDR3 protein. The sample contains about 1,800,000 distinct CDR3 sequences, about 30% of which appear only once. The V and J genes are TRBV7-2 and TRBJ1-1; D is ambiguous. Sequencing input: blood. The TCR originated in a woman aged 30 to 39 in good health. The CDR3 DNA reads TGTGCCAGCAGCTGGTCTCAGACGAACACTGAAGCTTTCTTT. Amino acid sequence: CASSWSQTNTEAFF.